One and the same sample provided the 21 T cell receptor beta chains below, sequenced in a study of control samples from healthy donors and cancer patients. TCRdb's table, derived via immunoSEQ multiplex PCR, lists solely in-frame clones and lacks some. The data contain some 49,000 clones, approximately 86% of them singletons. The specimen was PBMCs. The receptors were gathered from a woman in her 50s with lung cancer.

This rearrangement joins TRBV30 to TRBJ1-1; no definite D call. V was shortened by 2 bases and J by 11 bases, with 18 bases between the two germline ends. From germline, CDR1 is GTSNPN and CDR2 SVGIG (reference sequence). CDR3 size: 13 residues. The CDR3 reads CAWSKASAFGAFF. The CDR3 coding sequence is TGTGCCTGGAGTAAGGCGTCGGCGTTCGGGGCTTTCTTT.

This clone was seen a handful of times. The V call is TRBV18, the J call TRBJ1-6; tentatively, D is TRBD1 (6 bases). The germline V and J ends were trimmed by 2 bases and 13 bases, with 12 bases remaining between them. Looked up from germline, CDR1 is KGHSH and CDR2 is LQKENI. The CDR3 runs 13 residues. CDR3 protein: CASSPTDSHPLHF. The CDR3 nucleotides are TGTGCCAGCTCACCAACGGACAGCCATCCCCTCCACTTT. Variable domain in full (rest from reference TRBV18 and TRBJ1-6): NAGVMQNPRHLVRRRGQEARLRCSPMKGHSHVYWYRQLPEEGLKFMVYLQKENIIDESGMPKERFSAEFPKEGPSILRIQQVVRGDSAAYFCASSPTDSHPLHFGNGTRLTVT.

The CDR3 DNA is TGTGCCAGCAGACCCGGACAGACTGGAAACACCATATATTTT. This encodes CASRPGQTGNTIYF. V and J are TRBV28 and TRBJ1-3, with a weak D call TRBD1 (6 bases). The CDR3 covers 14 residues. Germline V lookup: CDR1 MDHEN, CDR2 SYDVKM. V was shortened by 6 bases and J by 2 bases, with 11 bases between the two germline ends.

The chain employs TRBV6-2 or TRBV6-3 and TRBJ2-7; either TRBD1 or TRBD2 may fit D (5 bases each). The CDR3 totals 14 residues. Germline V CDR1 and CDR2: MNHEY, SVGEGT. Trimming left V 6 bases short and J 3 bases short, with 15 bases between. This chain's CDR3 is CASSQRGGLYEQYF. Written as DNA, the CDR3 is TGTGCCAGCAGCCAGAGGGGTGGGCTCTACGAGCAGTACTTC.

The rearrangement links TRBV4-3 to TRBJ1-2; D possibly corresponds to TRBD1 (5 bases). Germline loops: CDR1 LGHNA, CDR2 YSLEER. V lost 4 bases and J 2 bases, leaving 11 bases between the germline ends. This CDR3 region has 14 residues. This CDR3 is CASSPSGQNYGYTF. CDR3 sequence (DNA): TGCGCCAGCAGCCCCTCCGGACAAAACTATGGCTACACCTTC.

The chain is built from TRBV2 and TRBJ1-4, with a weak D call TRBD1 (6 bases). V lost 6 bases and J lost 2, with 10 bases in between. The germline CDR1 and CDR2 sequences are SNHLY and FYNNEI. The CDR3 contains 14 residues. The CDR3 here is CASSLGGTNEKLFF. Here the CDR3 DNA reads TGTGCCAGCAGCTTAGGGGGGACTAATGAAAAACTGTTTTTT.

The genes are TRBV5-1 and TRBJ1-1; 7 bases line up with TRBD1. Germline V gives CDR1 SGHRS, CDR2 YFSETQ. With 0 bases clipped from V and 4 bases from J, the junction kept 3 bases outside the gene matches. The CDR3 spans 14 residues. The CDR3: CASSLGQGGTEAFF. The CDR3 bases are TGCGCCAGCAGCTTGGGGCAGGGGGGCACTGAAGCTTTCTTT.

This clone occurred once. This chain joins TRBV24-1 and TRBJ1-5, with D tentatively TRBD1 (5 bases). The germline V gene has CDR1 KGHDR and CDR2 SFDVKD. The CDR3 runs to 13 residues. V lost 8 bases, J lost 1 base, and 8 bases lay in between. The DNA of the CDR3 is TGTGCCACCAACCGGGACAGCAATCAGCCCCAGCATTTT. Its protein is CATNRDSNQPQHF.

The chain joins TRBV6-5 to TRBJ1-2, with 7 bases identical to TRBD1. Germline CDR1 is MNHEY and CDR2 is SVGAGI. V dropped 6 bases and J dropped 4; count of bases not matched to a gene: 8. The CDR3 runs 14 residues. The DNA of the CDR3 is TGTGCCAGCAGAGCCTGGGACAGAACCTATGGCTACACCTTC. It is translated as CASRAWDRTYGYTF.

V usage is TRBV9 and J usage is TRBJ1-5; D is perhaps TRBD1 (6 bases). V was trimmed by 0 bases and J by 4 bases, leaving 8 bases between them. CDR1 and CDR2 (germline): SGDLS, YYNGEE. This CDR3 region has 14 residues. CDR3 loop: CASSVGQVNQPQHF. The CDR3 bases are TGTGCCAGCAGCGTAGGACAGGTAAATCAGCCCCAGCATTTT.

The chain employs TRBV7-7 and TRBJ2-7, with 8 bases identical to TRBD1. Looked up from germline, CDR1 is SSHAT and CDR2 is FNYEAQ (reference sequence). V lost 3 bases to trimming and J lost 6 bases; unmatched junction nucleotides: 4. CDR3 length equals 13 residues. Here the CDR3 reads CASSLDQGAEQYF. CDR3 DNA: TGTGCCAGCAGCTTGGATCAGGGGGCCGAGCAGTACTTC.

V is TRBV2 and J is TRBJ2-1; D possibly uses TRBD1 or TRBD2 (5 bases each). Germline assignment: CDR1 SNHLY and CDR2 FYNNEI. The CDR3 length is 14 residues. V was shortened by 5 bases and J by 1 base, with 9 bases between the two germline ends. The CDR3 DNA sequence: TGTGCCAGCAGTCAGTGGGGGTCCTACAATGAGCAGTTCTTC. Its translation: CASSQWGSYNEQFF.

This clone was counted a few times. The J gene is TRBJ1-1, the V gene TRBV7-9; D unresolved. The CDR3 is made up of 12 amino acids. In germline, CDR1 is SEHNR, CDR2 FQNEAQ (reference sequence). The V gene lost 1 base and the J gene lost 7 bases, with 7 bases spanning the gap. The CDR3 here is CASSLVQGEAFF. The CDR3, as DNA: TGTGCCAGCAGCTTAGTCCAAGGTGAAGCTTTCTTT.

The chain employs TRBV7-9 and TRBJ1-4, with D tentatively TRBD1 (5 bases). Germline CDR1 SEHNR, CDR2 FQNEAQ (reference sequence). The CDR3 is made up of 12 amino acids. The V end lost 2 bases, the J end lost 8 bases, and 6 bases lay between the germline ends. The CDR3 DNA reads TGTGCCAGCAGCTTAAAGGGGGAAAAACTGTTTTTT. Translation: CASSLKGEKLFF.

This chain uses TRBV5-6 with TRBJ1-2; D is unclear. The CDR3 covers 13 residues. Trimming took 1 base from V and 5 from J, leaving 9 bases between them. Germline assignment: CDR1 SGHDT and CDR2 YYEEEE. CDR3 sequence reads: CASSLLEAYGYTF. DNA for the CDR3: TGTGCCAGCAGCTTGCTGGAGGCTTATGGCTACACCTTC.

This sequence joins TRBV5-5 and TRBJ1-2, with 7 bases fitting TRBD1. From germline, CDR1 is SGHKS and CDR2 YYEKEE (reference sequence). The V and J ends lost 6 bases and 0 bases, in that order; junction bases with no gene match: 5. The length of the CDR3 is 14 residues. CDR3 coding DNA: TGTGCCAGCACCGAGGGGGCAGCTAACTATGGCTACACCTTC. It codes for CASTEGAANYGYTF. The full variable domain, its missing parts supplied by reference TRBV5-5 and TRBJ1-2, is DAGVTQSPTHLIKTRGQQVTLRCSPISGHKSVSWYQQVLGQGPQFIFQYYEKEERGRGNFPDRFSARQFPNYSSELNVNALLLGDSALYLCASTEGAANYGYTFGSGTRLTVV.

The chain combines TRBV10-1 with TRBJ1-1, with D possibly matching TRBD1 (5 bases). The ends were cut back, 0 bases at V and 5 bases at J, with 13 bases in the middle. CDR1 is WNHNN, CDR2 SYGVQD, per germline (reference sequence). This CDR3 has 15 residues. CDR3 DNA: TGCGCCAGCAGTGAGTCGACAGTATGGGGAACTGAAGCTTTCTTT. Its protein is CASSESTVWGTEAFF.

This clone was seen once. V usage is TRBV19 and J usage is TRBJ1-1; perhaps TRBD1 as D (5 bases). The CDR3 contains 15 residues. Between the trimmed V and J ends, which lost 1 base and 5 bases, there was a span of 14 bases. Germline V gene lookup returns CDR1 LNHDA and CDR2 SQIVND (reference sequence). The chain's CDR3 is CASSIGSQGWTEAFF. Written as DNA, the CDR3 is TGTGCCAGTAGTATAGGGTCCCAGGGTTGGACTGAAGCTTTCTTT.

This clone was detected once. The chain couples TRBV7-2 to TRBJ2-1; unclear D gene. CDR1 SGHTA and CDR2 FQGNSA come from the germline V gene. CDR3 length: 13 residues. The V end was cut by 5 bases, the J end by 9 bases, with 14 bases between. CDR3 nucleotides: TGTGCCAGCAGCGCCTCTAGTTTCAGTGAGCAGTTCTTC. Translated: CASSASSFSEQFF.

The chain links TRBV19 to TRBJ1-5; the match to TRBD1 covers 7 bases. The CDR3 loop spans 15 amino acids. Germline V gene data show CDR1 as LNHDA and CDR2 as SQIVND (reference sequence). Losses at the gene ends were 7 bases for V and 3 bases for J; bases not matched to a gene: 9. The CDR3 DNA follows: TGTGCCAGTAATGACTATACAGGGGCCAATCAGCCCCAGCATTTT. Translated, it gives CASNDYTGANQPQHF.

V is TRBV12-3 or TRBV12-4 and J is TRBJ1-1, with 10 bases matching TRBD1. J gave up 10 bases and V 5 bases, and 4 bases lay outside the gene matches. The CDR3 is 12 residues long. The CDR3 loop reads CASSDRGQLAFF. The CDR3 nucleotides are TGTGCCAGCAGTGACAGGGGGCAGCTAGCTTTCTTT.